The 17 T cell receptor beta chains below come from one sample, sequenced in a study of blood T cell repertoires in COVID-19 (dated by TCRdb to the early 2020s). Receptor libraries were prepared by the immunoSEQ multiplex PCR assay. What TCRdb holds here is the immuneACCESS table cut down to in-frame rearrangements. Part of the clones is not present; checked against another copy, under half of the missing clones reflect an unresolved V gene, and the others are unexplained. Within this sample are 200,000 to 250,000 clones, with just under 90% of them counted one time only. Clones ranked in the top ten supply under 3.5% of the sample. Material for sequencing was peripheral blood. These receptors all come from a young man with COVID-19, enrolled during active disease.

This chain uses TRBV3-1 (or the pseudogene TRBV3-2) with TRBJ2-1; TRBD2 might be the D (5 bases). This CDR3 region has 13 residues. The germline V gene has CDR1 LGHDT and CDR2 YNNKEL (reference sequence). Trimming pared 0 bases from V and 6 bases from J, leaving 6 bases between. CDR3 sequence reads: CASSQEGANEQFF. The CDR3 bases are TGTGCCAGCAGCCAAGAGGGAGCCAATGAGCAGTTCTTC.

In DNA, the CDR3 is TGCGCCAGCAGCTTGAGTTCTAGCGGGATCACCGGGGAGCTGTTTTTT. The encoded protein is CASSLSSSGITGELFF. The genes are TRBV5-1 and TRBJ2-2; 9 bases align to TRBD2. The CDR3 contains 16 residues. V gave up 1 base and J gave up 4 bases; unmatched junction bases: 5. Germline-derived CDR1 and CDR2 are SGHRS and YFSETQ.

V and J are TRBV7-2 and TRBJ2-5; 9 bases map to TRBD1. The CDR3 spans 15 residues. Germline lookup yields CDR1 SGHTA and CDR2 FQGNSA. V dropped 0 bases and J dropped 5; count of bases not matched to a gene: 4. The CDR3 loop reads CASSLALTGGETQYF. The CDR3, as DNA: TGTGCCAGCAGCTTAGCGTTGACAGGGGGGGAGACCCAGTACTTC. Full variable domain (rest looked up from reference TRBV7-2 and TRBJ2-5): GAGVSQSPSNKVTEKGKDVELRCDPISGHTALYWYRQSLGQGLEFLIYFQGNSAPDKSGLPSDRFSAERTGGSVSTLTIQRTQQEDSAVYLCASSLALTGGETQYFGPGTRLLVL.

V and J are TRBV27 and TRBJ2-2; 7 bases are a match to TRBD1. V trimming: 2 bases; J trimming: 2 bases; junction bases outside the gene matches: 5. The length of the CDR3 is 16 residues. Germline assignment: CDR1 MNHEY and CDR2 SMNVEV (reference sequence). As DNA, the CDR3 is TGTGCCAGCAGTTTACACGGGACAGCTAACACCGGGGAGCTGTTTTTT. Its translation is CASSLHGTANTGELFF.

The CDR3 DNA reads as TGTGCCATCAGTCTTCCGGGACAGGGCGAGGGTGGCTACACCTTC. It is translated as CAISLPGQGEGGYTF. This chain joins TRBV10-3 and TRBJ1-2; 9 positions match TRBD1. This CDR3 spans 15 amino acids. With V trimmed by 5 bases and J by 7 bases, 11 bases remained unmatched. The germline V gene has CDR1 ENHRY and CDR2 SYGVKD.

The chain has TRBV19 and TRBJ2-2, with 13 bases fitting TRBD2. V lost 5 bases to trimming and J lost 5 bases; unmatched junction nucleotides: 8. Germline assignment: CDR1 LNHDA and CDR2 SQIVND (reference sequence). The CDR3 is made up of 17 amino acids. The DNA of the CDR3 is TGTGCCAGTAGTGTACTAGCGGGAGGGCCGGGAACCGGGGAGCTGTTTTTT. It is translated as CASSVLAGGPGTGELFF.

This chain joins TRBV10-3 and TRBJ2-7; 10 positions agree with TRBD1. The ends lost 8 bases at V and 5 bases at J; junction bases unmatched: 6. The CDR3 loop spans 13 amino acids. CDR1 is ENHRY, CDR2 SYGVKD, per germline. The DNA for the CDR3 is TGTGCCATCTCCGGGACAGGGGAGGACGAGCAGTACTTC. Amino acids: CAISGTGEDEQYF.

The chain recombines TRBV18 with TRBJ2-3, with TRBD1 identical over 8 bases. With 0 bases clipped from V and 4 bases from J, the junction kept 6 bases outside the gene matches. Looked up from germline, CDR1 is KGHSH and CDR2 is LQKENI. This CDR3 is 16 amino acids long. The CDR3 protein is CASSPPTGDFADTQYF. CDR3 bases: TGTGCCAGCTCACCACCGACAGGGGATTTCGCAGATACGCAGTATTTT.

The chain joins TRBV29-1 to TRBJ1-2; no reliable D call. V lost 6 bases, J lost 2 bases, and 13 bases lay in between. CDR1 and CDR2 from the germline V gene are SQVTM and ANQGSEA. This CDR3 has 13 amino acids. The chain's CDR3 is CSVVSQANYGYTF. DNA for the CDR3: TGCAGCGTAGTATCCCAGGCCAACTATGGCTACACCTTC.

The chain is built from TRBV6-4 and TRBJ1-2; no reliable D call. The CDR3 contains 14 residues. CDR1 is MRHNA, CDR2 SNTAGT, per germline. V lost 0 bases and J 5 bases, leaving 10 bases between the germline ends. The DNA for the CDR3 is TGTGCCAGCAGTGACTCGCCATCTAGATATGGCTACACCTTC. Its protein product is CASSDSPSRYGYTF.

The rearrangement links TRBV7-9 to TRBJ2-5; maybe TRBD1 (5 bases). This CDR3 comprises 14 residues. Germline V CDR1 and CDR2: SEHNR, FQNEAQ (reference sequence). Trimming took 5 bases from V and 2 from J, leaving 12 bases between them. The CDR3: CASSPMTVQETQYF. DNA of the CDR3: TGTGCCAGCAGCCCTATGACAGTGCAAGAGACCCAGTACTTC.

The rearrangement joins TRBV7-3 to TRBJ2-2, with TRBD2 matching 10 bases. V lost 4 bases, J lost 6 bases, and 5 bases stayed unmatched. The germline CDR1 and CDR2 sequences are SGHTA and FQGTGA. This CDR3 is 15 amino acids long. This CDR3 reads CASSSSGGASGELFF. The CDR3 coding sequence is TGTGCCAGCAGCTCCAGCGGGGGGGCCTCCGGGGAGCTGTTTTTT.

The chain employs TRBV19 and TRBJ1-5; the match to TRBD1 covers 10 bases. Germline values: CDR1 LNHDA, CDR2 SQIVND (reference sequence). The CDR3 sequence is 12 residues long. Losses at the gene ends were 11 bases for V and 7 bases for J; bases not matched to a gene: 5. Written as DNA, the CDR3 is TGTGCCTCCCGACAGGGGGCCCAGCCCCAGCATTTT. Amino acids: CASRQGAQPQHF.

This clone came up once. The same CDR3 also results from other DNA sequences found in this sample. The J gene is TRBJ1-1, the V gene TRBV28; D remains unclear. The CDR3 loop spans 12 amino acids. The V gene lost 5 bases and the J gene lost 1 base, with 5 bases spanning the gap. Germline V gene lookup returns CDR1 MDHEN and CDR2 SYDVKM. CDR3 DNA sequence: TGTGCCAGCAGTCTGAGGAACACTGAAGCTTTCTTT. As protein: CASSLRNTEAFF. The variable domain in full, with the rest retrieved from reference TRBV28 and TRBJ1-1, is DVKVTQSSRYLVKRTGEKVFLECVQDMDHENMFWYRQDPGLGLRLIYFSYDVKMKEKGDIPEGYSVSREKKERFSLILESASTNQTSMYLCASSLRNTEAFFGQGTRLTVV.

Comments on this clone: At one of its ends the junction is not consistent with the germline gene, which may arise from a read error. The chain recombines TRBV27 with TRBJ2-7; 10 bases agree with TRBD1. The CDR3 is made up of 19 amino acids. CDR1 and CDR2 from the germline V gene are MNHEY and SMNVEV (reference sequence). As DNA, the CDR3 is TGTGCCACCAGTTCCGGGGGACAGGGGTGGGCGGGGGCGTACTACGAGCAGTACTTC. Its protein is CATSSGGQGWAGAYYEQYF.

The J gene is TRBJ2-1, the V gene TRBV28, with 10 bases identical to TRBD2. J was trimmed by 2 bases and V by 4 bases; bases with no gene match: 14. CDR3 size: 19 residues. Germline-derived CDR1 and CDR2 are MDHEN and SYDVKM. The CDR3 protein is CASSSPAASSGRTYNEQFF. Written as DNA, the CDR3 is TGTGCCAGCAGTTCACCTGCCGCGTCTAGCGGGAGAACCTACAATGAGCAGTTCTTC.

This chain connects TRBV28 to TRBJ2-7, with a possible D match to TRBD2 (6 bases). Germline V gene data show CDR1 as MDHEN and CDR2 as SYDVKM. V was pared by 7 bases and J by 1 base, with 11 bases between. The CDR3 runs 13 residues. The CDR3, as DNA: TGTGCCAGCAACGGGAGCCCATCCTACGAGCAGTACTTC. Translating gives CASNGSPSYEQYF.